The 25 T cell receptor beta chains listed next were all sequenced from one sample in a study of blood T cell repertoires in COVID-19. Sequencing was performed with immunoSEQ multiplex PCR; in TCRdb, only in-frame clones are kept and a portion is missing. Altogether about 150,000 clones are present, 82% being singletons, with the ten largest covering about 16%. Sequencing used peripheral blood. All receptors derive from a human donor with acute or convalescent COVID-19. The donor label of this sample is uncertain.

The chain couples TRBV5-1 to TRBJ2-3; TRBD2 matches at 10 bases. The CDR3 has 18 residues. V shed 3 bases, J shed 5 bases, and the junction held 15 bases outside the gene matches. Germline-derived CDR1 and CDR2 are SGHRS and YFSETQ. In DNA, the CDR3 is TGCGCCAGCAGCTGGCGACCACGGAGCGGGGGGGCCGAAGATACGCAGTATTTT. Translation: CASSWRPRSGGAEDTQYF.

The rearrangement links TRBV15 to TRBJ2-5, with a weak D call TRBD1 (5 bases). CDR1 and CDR2 from the germline V gene are LNHNV and YYDKDF (reference sequence). The V end lost 1 base, the J end lost 5 bases, and 14 bases lay between the germline ends. The CDR3 has 15 amino acids. CDR3 loop: CATSRAQGGRETQYF. The CDR3 region has the DNA TGTGCCACCAGCAGAGCGCAGGGTGGTAGGGAGACCCAGTACTTC.

V and J are TRBV5-1 and TRBJ2-3; the D gene is possibly TRBD1 (5 bases). V lost 0 bases, J lost 4 bases, and 12 bases lay in between. Germline CDR1 SGHRS, CDR2 YFSETQ. The CDR3 is made up of 15 amino acids. The CDR3 sequence is CASSLASTVSDTQYF. CDR3 coding DNA: TGCGCCAGCAGCTTGGCCTCGACAGTGTCAGATACGCAGTATTTT.

The chain carries TRBV5-4 and TRBJ2-3; D is perhaps TRBD1 (6 bases). CDR3 length: 13 residues. Trimming shortened V by 7 bases and J by 2 bases, and 11 bases separated the two germline ends. In germline, CDR1 is SGHNT, CDR2 YYREEE (reference sequence). In nucleotides, the CDR3 is TGTGCCAGCTCAGGGGCGGACACAGATACGCAGTATTTT. It specifies CASSGADTDTQYF.

In its sample, this clone was seen a few times. The V call is TRBV7-9, the J call TRBJ1-2, with TRBD1 as a possible D gene (6 bases). This CDR3 spans 13 amino acids. Trimming cost V 2 bases and J 3 bases, with 7 bases left between them. Germline CDR1 and CDR2: SEHNR and FQNEAQ (reference sequence). The CDR3 sequence is CASSLNRDYGYTF. CDR3 sequence (DNA): TGTGCCAGCAGCTTAAACAGGGACTATGGCTACACCTTC.

This clone occurred a few times. At the DNA level, this CDR3 is encoded by other sequences in the same sample as well. The J gene is TRBJ1-1, the V gene TRBV5-1; TRBD1 might be the D (5 bases). Trimming took off 1 base at V and 2 bases at J, with 9 bases between the two ends. The germline gives CDR1 SGHRS, CDR2 YFSETQ. This CDR3 region has 14 residues. The CDR3 sequence: CASSLQGSNTEAFF. CDR3 nucleotide sequence: TGCGCCAGCAGCTTGCAGGGCAGTAACACTGAAGCTTTCTTT.

The gene calls are TRBV6-1 and TRBJ2-4, with D maybe TRBD2 (5 bases). V lost 1 base and J lost 0, with 10 bases in between. The CDR3 contains 16 residues. The germline V gene encodes CDR1 MNHNS and CDR2 SASEGT. The chain's CDR3 is CASSEGRDTAKNIQYF. In DNA, the CDR3 is TGTGCCAGCAGTGAAGGCCGGGATACAGCCAAAAACATTCAGTACTTC.

V usage is TRBV18 and J usage is TRBJ1-2; weak D call: TRBD1 (5 bases). Looked up from germline, CDR1 is KGHSH and CDR2 is LQKENI. This CDR3 comprises 15 residues. Trimming cost V 6 bases and J 8 bases, with 22 bases left between them. The CDR3 reads CASSLRSGGEGGYTF. The CDR3, as DNA: TGTGCCAGCTCCCTCCGATCGGGAGGGGAAGGAGGCTACACCTTC.

The sample holds a few counts of this clone. The genes are TRBV19 and TRBJ2-7; 10 nucleotides align to TRBD1. The CDR3 totals 15 residues. The V gene's germline CDR1 is LNHDA and CDR2 SQIVND (reference sequence). The J segment lost 2 bases and the V segment lost 7 bases, leaving 8 bases of the junction unmatched. The CDR3 coding sequence is TGTGCCAGTAAGTTCCGGGACAGGGGACCCTACGAGCAGTACTTC. It is translated as CASKFRDRGPYEQYF. The variable domain in full, completed from reference TRBV19 and TRBJ2-7, reads DGGITQSPKYLFRKEGQNVTLSCEQNLNHDAMYWYRQDPGQGLRLIYYSQIVNDFQKGDIAEGYSVSREKKESFPLTVTSAQKNPTAFYLCASKFRDRGPYEQYFGPGTRLTVT.

The chain carries TRBV5-5 and TRBJ1-3; D gene ambiguous. CDR3 length: 16 amino acids. Germline V CDR1 and CDR2: SGHKS, YYEKEE (reference sequence). V dropped 0 bases and J dropped 0 bases, with 10 bases sitting between them. The chain's CDR3 is CASSLVGVSSGNTIYF. CDR3 DNA sequence: TGTGCCAGCAGCTTGGTCGGAGTTAGCTCTGGAAACACCATATATTTT.

This clone was seen only a few times. This rearrangement joins TRBV5-1 to TRBJ1-6; D unclear. Germline V CDR1 and CDR2: SGHRS, YFSETQ. V was trimmed by 0 bases and J by 4 bases, leaving 8 bases between them. The CDR3 covers 15 residues. Here the CDR3 DNA reads TGCGCCAGCAGCTTGGAGGCGGCTTATAATTCACCCCTCCACTTT. Translated, it gives CASSLEAAYNSPLHF.

This chain uses TRBV19 with TRBJ1-2, with 8 positions matching TRBD1. This CDR3 is built from 14 residues. V trimming: 5 bases; J trimming: 6 bases; junction bases outside the gene matches: 8. The germline CDR1 and CDR2 sequences are LNHDA and SQIVND (reference sequence). CDR3 sequence: CASSLQGAIHGYTF. CDR3 DNA: TGTGCCAGTAGTCTCCAGGGGGCGATACATGGCTACACCTTC.

The chain is built from TRBV19 and TRBJ1-1, with D unclear. Germline V gene sequence: CDR1 LNHDA, CDR2 SQIVND (reference sequence). Trimming shortened V by 3 bases and J by 5 bases, and 7 bases separated the two germline ends. This CDR3 has 12 residues. The CDR3 DNA sequence: TGTGCCAGTAGTATGGCTGTAACTGAAGCTTTCTTT. Translation: CASSMAVTEAFF.

The V call is TRBV2, the J call TRBJ2-7; D unclear. V lost 3 bases and J 0 bases, leaving 9 bases between the germline ends. CDR1 and CDR2 from the germline V gene are SNHLY and FYNNEI. The CDR3 sequence is 14 residues long. CDR3 residues: CASSDLLSSYEQYF. CDR3 bases: TGTGCCAGCAGTGATCTCTTGAGCTCCTACGAGCAGTACTTC. Variable domain in full (rest from reference TRBV2 and TRBJ2-7): EPEVTQTPSHQVTQMGQEVILRCVPISNHLYFYWYRQILGQKVEFLVSFYNNEISEKSEIFDDQFSVERPDGSNFTLKIRSTKLEDSAMYFCASSDLLSSYEQYFGPGTRLTVT.

The count of this clone is one. This chain joins TRBV28 and TRBJ1-4; D is possibly TRBD1 (6 bases). The CDR3 is made up of 14 amino acids. V was trimmed by 5 bases and J by 10 bases, leaving 17 bases between them. The germline gives CDR1 MDHEN, CDR2 SYDVKM. CDR3 protein: CASSPRQVGGKLFF. As DNA, the CDR3 is TGTGCCAGCAGTCCAAGACAGGTTGGGGGAAAACTGTTTTTT.

A few counts support this clone. The genes are TRBV19 and TRBJ2-3; 9 bases align to TRBD2. Germline lookup yields CDR1 LNHDA and CDR2 SQIVND (reference sequence). The length of the CDR3 is 18 residues. V dropped 5 bases and J dropped 2; count of bases not matched to a gene: 14. As DNA, the CDR3 is TGTGCCAGTAGTGGAGGGGAGCGGGGGGCCCCACACACAGATACGCAGTATTTT. As protein: CASSGGERGAPHTDTQYF.

This sequence joins TRBV19 and TRBJ2-5; possibly TRBD2 for D (6 bases). Trimming left V 5 bases short and J 5 bases short, with 12 bases between. The germline CDR1 and CDR2 sequences are LNHDA and SQIVND (reference sequence). The CDR3 spans 13 residues. The CDR3 region is CASSPSRGETQYF. The CDR3 DNA sequence: TGTGCCAGTAGTCCCAGCCGGGGGGAGACCCAGTACTTC.

The chain uses TRBV18 and TRBJ1-2; a weak D match, TRBD1 (6 bases). Trimming pared 4 bases from V and 0 bases from J, leaving 12 bases between. Germline CDR1 KGHSH, CDR2 LQKENI. The CDR3 length is 15 residues. Here the CDR3 reads CASSRRGGANYGYTF. In DNA form, the CDR3 reads TGTGCCAGCTCACGAAGGGGGGGAGCTAACTATGGCTACACCTTC.

J is TRBJ1-5 and V is TRBV15, with 9 bases aligning to TRBD1. V was pared by 2 bases and J by 6 bases, with 5 bases of the junction left unmatched. CDR1 is LNHNV and CDR2 is YYDKDF in the germline V gene (reference sequence). This CDR3 has 15 amino acids. The CDR3 nucleotides read TGTGCCACCAGCAGACAGGGACAGGGTAGTCAGCCCCAGCATTTT. It encodes CATSRQGQGSQPQHF.

This clone was seen a handful of times. The CDR3 protein is CASSPRGYTGELFF. CDR3 coding DNA: TGTGCCAGCAGCCCTCGGGGGTACACCGGGGAGCTGTTTTTT. The chain uses TRBV5-4 and TRBJ2-2; D might be TRBD2 (6 bases). The CDR3 sequence is 14 residues long. Trimming left V 4 bases short and J 3 bases short, with 10 bases between. Germline-derived CDR1 and CDR2 are SGHNT and YYREEE (reference sequence).

This chain uses TRBV19 with TRBJ1-2, with TRBD1 identical over 8 bases. This CDR3 is built from 13 residues. CDR1 and CDR2 (germline): LNHDA, SQIVND (reference sequence). With V trimmed by 6 bases and J by 4 bases, 4 bases remained unmatched. In DNA, the CDR3 is TGTGCCAGTAGGGAGGACAGGGTCTATGGCTACACCTTC. This codes for CASREDRVYGYTF.

In its sample, this clone was seen once. The chain has TRBV7-6 and TRBJ2-1; 15 nucleotides align to TRBD2. Trimming cost V 5 bases and J 8 bases; bases outside gene matches: 13. The CDR3 loop spans 18 amino acids. Germline V gives CDR1 SGHVS, CDR2 FNYEAQ. CDR3 sequence (DNA): TGTGCCAGCAGCACGCGAGGACTAGCGGGGGGGCAGGGACATGAGCAGTTCTTC. Protein product: CASSTRGLAGGQGHEQFF. The entire variable domain, with the rest obtained from reference TRBV7-6 and TRBJ2-1, is as follows: GAGVSQSPRYKVTKRGQDVALRCDPISGHVSLYWYRQALGQGPEFLTYFNYEAQQDKSGLPNDRFSAERPEGSISTLTIQRTEQRDSAMYRCASSTRGLAGGQGHEQFFGPGTRLTVL.

The V gene is TRBV5-6, the J gene TRBJ2-2; 11 bases line up with TRBD1. The V gene end was trimmed by 4 bases and the J gene end by 6 bases; junction bases not matched to a gene: 5. Looked up from germline, CDR1 is SGHDT and CDR2 is YYEEEE. CDR3 length: 15 amino acids. The CDR3: CASSRDRGFPGELFF. The CDR3 DNA reads as TGTGCCAGCAGCCGGGACAGGGGGTTTCCCGGGGAGCTGTTTTTT. The full variable domain, its missing parts supplied by reference TRBV5-6 and TRBJ2-2, is DAGVTQSPTHLIKTRGQQVTLRCSPKSGHDTVSWYQQALGQGPQFIFQYYEEEERQRGNFPDRFSGHQFPNYSSELNVNALLLGDSALYLCASSRDRGFPGELFFGEGSRLTVL.

The CDR3 sequence is CASRAGMNTGELFF. DNA of the CDR3: TGCGCCAGCAGGGCAGGGATGAACACCGGGGAGCTGTTTTTT. The rearrangement links TRBV10-2 to TRBJ2-2; D perhaps matches TRBD1 (5 bases). Germline CDR1 is WSHSY and CDR2 is SAAADI. CDR3 length: 14 amino acids. V lost 6 bases and J lost 1, with 9 bases in between.

The chain carries TRBV6-6 and TRBJ2-7; 10 bases are shared with TRBD2. The ends lost 6 bases at V and 3 bases at J; junction bases unmatched: 11. Germline loops: CDR1 MNHNY, CDR2 SVGAGI (reference sequence). This CDR3 contains 16 residues. The CDR3 spells CASSLGGTSENYEQYF. As DNA, the CDR3 is TGTGCCAGCAGCCTAGGGGGGACTAGCGAGAACTACGAGCAGTACTTC.